A single sample gave rise to the 5 T cell receptor beta chains below, sequenced in a study of blood T cells in healthy people across ages. It was with a sample-barcoded 5' primer and a J-beta primer mix that a second PCR of about 7 to 12 cycles was run. Each CDR3 protein gets one entry after TCRdb re-called the 5' RACE reads with MiXCR. The repertoire holds 850,000 to 1,000,000 distinct CDR3 sequences, just over 50% seen once, with 20% to 25% in the top ten. Input material: blood. These receptors originate from a woman aged 60-75 years in good health.

In its sample, this clonotype was seen a few times. The chain couples TRBV28 to TRBJ2-7; D ambiguous. Trimming took off 3 bases at V and 3 bases at J, with 9 bases between the two ends. CDR1 and CDR2 (germline): MDHEN, SYDVKM. This CDR3 spans 13 amino acids. The CDR3: CASSFTPVYEQYF. For the CDR3, the DNA is TGTGCCAGCAGTTTTACTCCAGTCTACGAGCAGTACTTC.

The chain links TRBV7-9 to TRBJ2-7; 8 bases match TRBD1. CDR3 length equals 14 residues. The V gene end was trimmed by 5 bases and the J gene end by 4 bases; junction bases not matched to a gene: 7. Germline values: CDR1 SEHNR, CDR2 FQNEAQ (reference sequence). The CDR3 coding sequence is TGTGCCAGCAGCCTGACAGGGGAATCGTACGAGCAGTACTTC. Its translation: CASSLTGESYEQYF.

For the CDR3, the DNA is TGTGCCAGCAGCCCTTTGACTAGCGGGGCCAACAATGAGCAGTTCTTC. Translated, it gives CASSPLTSGANNEQFF. J is TRBJ2-1 and V is TRBV7-9; 11 bases map to TRBD2. Per germline, CDR1 SEHNR and CDR2 FQNEAQ (reference sequence). The CDR3 totals 16 residues. After removal of 5 bases from V and 5 bases from J, the junction contained 8 bases not matched to a gene.

The V call is TRBV6-6, the J call TRBJ2-3; the match to TRBD2 covers 12 bases. CDR1 MNHNY and CDR2 SVGAGI come from the germline V gene (reference sequence). This CDR3 has 16 amino acids. J was trimmed by 5 bases and V by 4 bases; bases with no gene match: 7. The CDR3 DNA reads as TGTGCCAGCAGTTCCCCGACTAGCGGGAGAGGAGATACGCAGTATTTT. The encoded protein is CASSSPTSGRGDTQYF.

The sample holds a few counts of this clonotype. The chain joins TRBV18 to TRBJ2-6; D remains unclear. Trimming pared 1 base from V and 0 bases from J, leaving 4 bases between. The germline V gene has CDR1 KGHSH and CDR2 LQKENI. The CDR3 runs 15 residues. In DNA, the CDR3 is TGTGCCAGCTCACCACAGGACTCTGGGGCCAACGTCCTGACTTTC. Its protein product is CASSPQDSGANVLTF. Based on the CDR3 plus reference TRBV18 and TRBJ2-6, the full variable domain is NAGVMQNPRHLVRRRGQEARLRCSPMKGHSHVYWYRQLPEEGLKFMVYLQKENIIDESGMPKERFSAEFPKEGPSILRIQQVVRGDSAAYFCASSPQDSGANVLTFGAGSRLTVL.